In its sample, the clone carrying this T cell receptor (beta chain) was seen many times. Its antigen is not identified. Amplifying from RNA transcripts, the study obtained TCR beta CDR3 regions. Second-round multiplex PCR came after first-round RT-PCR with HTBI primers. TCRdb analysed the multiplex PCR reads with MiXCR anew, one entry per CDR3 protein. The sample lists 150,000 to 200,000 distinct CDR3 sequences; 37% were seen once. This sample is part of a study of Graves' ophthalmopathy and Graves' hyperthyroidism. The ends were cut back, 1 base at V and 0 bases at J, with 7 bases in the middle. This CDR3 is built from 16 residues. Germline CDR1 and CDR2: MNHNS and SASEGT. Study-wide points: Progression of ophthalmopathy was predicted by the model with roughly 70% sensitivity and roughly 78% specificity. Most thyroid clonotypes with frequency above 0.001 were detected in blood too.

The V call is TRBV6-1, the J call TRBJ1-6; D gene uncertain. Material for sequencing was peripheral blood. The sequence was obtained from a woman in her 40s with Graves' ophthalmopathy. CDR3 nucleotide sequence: TGTGCCAGCAGTGAAGACAGCAGCTCCTATAATTCACCCCTCCACTTT. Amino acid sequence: CASSEDSSSYNSPLHF.